The rows below give T cell receptor beta chains drawn from one sample of a study of Ad26.COV2.S vaccination and SARS-CoV-2 variants. Measured with immunoSEQ multiplex PCR; TCRdb has only the in-frame clones, and not every one. The sample includes approximately 400,000 clones, roughly 85% of them seen just once. The sequencing used peripheral blood, collected in a trial of Ad26.COV2.S vaccine versus placebo. The source of these receptors is a person between 18 and 59 years old who received the Ad26.COV2.S COVID-19 vaccine or a placebo. The CDR3 runs from the conserved cysteine through the conserved F or W. The order of the fields is D gene, V gene, J gene, clone size, CDR3 DNA, CDR3 protein. The D gene is left open where the match is weak. For some rows the clone size is stated as once, few or many, or as a class when expanded; others skip it.

d_call: -
v_call: TRBV19
j_call: TRBJ2-3
clone_size: -
cdr3_nt: TGTGCCAGTAGTATCCCCAGGGATGGCACAGATACGCAGTATTTT
cdr3_aa: CASSIPRDGTDTQYF

d_call: -
v_call: TRBV6-2/TRBV6-3
j_call: TRBJ1-1
clone_size: few
cdr3_nt: TGTGCCAGCAGTTACGCGGGGACGGACACTGAAGCTTTCTTT
cdr3_aa: CASSYAGTDTEAFF

d_call: TRBD1
v_call: TRBV19
j_call: TRBJ1-1
clone_size: few
cdr3_nt: TGTGCCAGTAGTCTCGGACAGGGGGCGGGTTGGACTGAAGCTTTCTTT
cdr3_aa: CASSLGQGAGWTEAFF

d_call: -
v_call: TRBV5-8
j_call: TRBJ1-1
clone_size: -
cdr3_nt: TGTGCCAGCAGCTTGGCCGGGGGGGCAGGGACTATGAACACTGAAGCTTTCTTT
cdr3_aa: CASSLAGGAGTMNTEAFF

d_call: -
v_call: TRBV5-1
j_call: TRBJ2-7
clone_size: -
cdr3_nt: TGCGCCAGCAAATCATCCGAGCTTTCGTTCTACGAGCAGTACTTC
cdr3_aa: CASKSSELSFYEQYF

d_call: -
v_call: TRBV30
j_call: TRBJ2-2
clone_size: -
cdr3_nt: TGTGCCTTTACAGGGCCCACCGGGGAGCTGTTTTTT
cdr3_aa: CAFTGPTGELFF

d_call: TRBD2
v_call: TRBV9
j_call: TRBJ2-3
clone_size: -
cdr3_nt: TGTGCCAGCAGCATTCGGACTAGCGGGGGTCCGGATACGCAGTATTTT
cdr3_aa: CASSIRTSGGPDTQYF

d_call: -
v_call: TRBV5-1
j_call: TRBJ2-5
clone_size: -
cdr3_nt: TGCGCCAGCAGAGATAGCGGACAAGAGACCCAGTACTTC
cdr3_aa: CASRDSGQETQYF

d_call: -
v_call: TRBV12-1
j_call: TRBJ2-3
clone_size: -
cdr3_nt: TGTGCCAGCAGCTTTGTGCTTACTAGCGGGAGCGGGACAGATACGCAGTATTTT
cdr3_aa: CASSFVLTSGSGTDTQYF

d_call: TRBD1
v_call: TRBV29-1
j_call: TRBJ2-7
clone_size: -
cdr3_nt: TGCAGCGTCGGGACAGGGACCGAGCAGTACTTC
cdr3_aa: CSVGTGTEQYF

d_call: TRBD2
v_call: TRBV27
j_call: TRBJ2-7
clone_size: -
cdr3_nt: TGTGCCAGCAGGAAATTTACTAGCGGGGGGGCCTACGAGCAGTACTTC
cdr3_aa: CASRKFTSGGAYEQYF

d_call: TRBD2
v_call: TRBV5-1
j_call: TRBJ2-7
clone_size: -
cdr3_nt: TGCGCCAGCAGCTTGTTCGCTAGCGGGACTTCTGGCTACGAGCAGTACTTC
cdr3_aa: CASSLFASGTSGYEQYF

d_call: -
v_call: TRBV7-2
j_call: TRBJ1-1
clone_size: -
cdr3_nt: TGTGCCAGCAGCTTCTACGCTACTTTGGTTCGGGCTGAAGCTTTCTTT
cdr3_aa: CASSFYATLVRAEAFF

d_call: TRBD1
v_call: TRBV6-5
j_call: TRBJ2-5
clone_size: -
cdr3_nt: TGTGCCAGCAGTTACTTTACAGGGGACCAAGAGACCCAGTACTTC
cdr3_aa: CASSYFTGDQETQYF

d_call: -
v_call: TRBV2
j_call: TRBJ1-1
clone_size: few
cdr3_nt: TGTGCCAGCAGTGCGCAGGGGTGGGCTGAAGCTTTCTTT
cdr3_aa: CASSAQGWAEAFF

d_call: -
v_call: TRBV18
j_call: TRBJ1-2
clone_size: -
cdr3_nt: TGTGCCAGCTCATCGGACCTCGAGGATGGCTACACCTTC
cdr3_aa: CASSSDLEDGYTF

d_call: -
v_call: TRBV21-1
j_call: TRBJ1-1
clone_size: -
cdr3_nt: TGTGCCAGCAGCAAAGGACCAAAACAGGGAGGTAGCACTGAAGCTTTCTTT
cdr3_aa: CASSKGPKQGGSTEAFF

d_call: -
v_call: TRBV5-4
j_call: TRBJ2-5
clone_size: -
cdr3_nt: TGTGCCAGCAGCTTGGTGGAGGTGGAGACCCAGTACTTC
cdr3_aa: CASSLVEVETQYF

d_call: -
v_call: TRBV6-5
j_call: TRBJ1-2
clone_size: -
cdr3_nt: TGTGCCAGCAGTAGGGGGGGCGGCTACACCTTC
cdr3_aa: CASSRGGGYTF

d_call: -
v_call: TRBV28
j_call: TRBJ1-4
clone_size: -
cdr3_nt: TGTGCCAGCAGTTTAGGAGGGGCGAATGAAAAACTGTTTTTT
cdr3_aa: CASSLGGANEKLFF

d_call: -
v_call: TRBV6-5
j_call: TRBJ1-1
clone_size: -
cdr3_nt: TGTGCCAGCAGTTCGGCAGCGAACACTGAAGCTTTCTTT
cdr3_aa: CASSSAANTEAFF

d_call: TRBD1
v_call: TRBV28
j_call: TRBJ2-7
clone_size: -
cdr3_nt: TGTGCCAGCAGTTGGGACAGGGCCCTCTACGAGCAGTACTTC
cdr3_aa: CASSWDRALYEQYF

d_call: TRBD2
v_call: TRBV28
j_call: TRBJ2-3
clone_size: -
cdr3_nt: TGTGCCAGCAGCCGACCGACTAGCGGGAAAGATACGCAGTATTTT
cdr3_aa: CASSRPTSGKDTQYF

d_call: -
v_call: TRBV15
j_call: TRBJ1-5
clone_size: -
cdr3_nt: TGTGCCACCAGCAGAGAGGTCGACAGAGAGGGCAATCAGCCCCAGCATTTT
cdr3_aa: CATSREVDREGNQPQHF

d_call: TRBD1
v_call: TRBV11-3
j_call: TRBJ2-1
clone_size: -
cdr3_nt: TGTGCCAGCAGCCTAGACAGGGGGACCTACAATGAGCAGTTCTTC
cdr3_aa: CASSLDRGTYNEQFF

d_call: -
v_call: TRBV27
j_call: TRBJ1-5
clone_size: -
cdr3_nt: TGTGCCAGCAGTTTATTGTCCGGGGGCAATCAGCCCCAGCATTTT
cdr3_aa: CASSLLSGGNQPQHF

d_call: TRBD2
v_call: TRBV28
j_call: TRBJ2-3
clone_size: -
cdr3_nt: TGTGCCAGCAGTACAGACAGCCGACTAGCAGTCGGCACAGATACGCAGTATTTT
cdr3_aa: CASSTDSRLAVGTDTQYF

d_call: TRBD2
v_call: TRBV14
j_call: TRBJ2-2
clone_size: -
cdr3_nt: TGTGCCAGCAGCCAAGTCTGGGGAGGGAGATCGGCCACCGGGGAGCTGTTTTTT
cdr3_aa: CASSQVWGGRSATGELFF

d_call: -
v_call: TRBV7-6
j_call: TRBJ1-2
clone_size: -
cdr3_nt: TGTGCCAGCAGCTTAGGGGTGGGAGGCTATGGCTACACCTTC
cdr3_aa: CASSLGVGGYGYTF

d_call: -
v_call: TRBV9
j_call: TRBJ2-7
clone_size: once
cdr3_nt: TGTGCCAGCAGCCGAGACCAGACATACTCCTACGAGCAGTACTTC
cdr3_aa: CASSRDQTYSYEQYF

d_call: -
v_call: TRBV12-5
j_call: TRBJ2-3
clone_size: -
cdr3_nt: TGTGCTAGTGGTTTTGTAAGCGCTGAAGATACGCAGTATTTT
cdr3_aa: CASGFVSAEDTQYF

d_call: -
v_call: TRBV19
j_call: TRBJ2-7
clone_size: few
cdr3_nt: TGTGCCAGTAGTCCCAATGGAGGGGGCCACGAGCAGTACTTC
cdr3_aa: CASSPNGGGHEQYF

d_call: -
v_call: TRBV9
j_call: TRBJ2-3
clone_size: many
cdr3_nt: TGTGCCAGCAGGTCAGGGCAGGGGGCGAGGCTAGCGGACACAGATACGCAGTATTTT
cdr3_aa: CASRSGQGARLADTDTQYF

d_call: TRBD1
v_call: TRBV19
j_call: TRBJ1-1
clone_size: -
cdr3_nt: TGTGCCAGTAAAGCGACAGGGGGCGGCCAAGTTGGGAACACTGAAGCTTTCTTT
cdr3_aa: CASKATGGGQVGNTEAFF

d_call: TRBD1
v_call: TRBV30
j_call: TRBJ1-5
clone_size: -
cdr3_nt: TGTGCCTGGAGTGACAAACGGACAGGGGGACAGCCCCAGCATTTT
cdr3_aa: CAWSDKRTGGQPQHF

d_call: -
v_call: TRBV27
j_call: TRBJ1-5
clone_size: -
cdr3_nt: TGTGCCAGCAGTCCCGTGGTGGGCAATCAGCCCCAGCATTTT
cdr3_aa: CASSPVVGNQPQHF

d_call: TRBD1
v_call: TRBV6-6
j_call: TRBJ1-1
clone_size: -
cdr3_nt: TGTGCCAGCAGCAGGGGGGCTGACTTCGCTGAAGCTTTCTTT
cdr3_aa: CASSRGADFAEAFF

d_call: -
v_call: TRBV24-1
j_call: TRBJ1-3
clone_size: -
cdr3_nt: TGTGCCACCAGTGACCCTTCCTTCTCTGGAAACACCATATATTTT
cdr3_aa: CATSDPSFSGNTIYF

d_call: -
v_call: TRBV10-2
j_call: TRBJ1-1
clone_size: many
cdr3_nt: TGCGCCAGCAGTATGGTCTGGGAAGTGAACACTGAAGCTTTCTTT
cdr3_aa: CASSMVWEVNTEAFF

d_call: -
v_call: TRBV6-5
j_call: TRBJ1-1
clone_size: once
cdr3_nt: TGTGCCAGCAGTTATCAGGCCGAGGGCACTGAAGCTTTCTTT
cdr3_aa: CASSYQAEGTEAFF

d_call: -
v_call: TRBV5-1
j_call: TRBJ1-3
clone_size: few
cdr3_nt: TGCGCCAGCAGCTTGGCAGATAGAGCTGGAAACACCATATATTTT
cdr3_aa: CASSLADRAGNTIYF

d_call: -
v_call: TRBV3-1/TRBV3-2
j_call: TRBJ2-2
clone_size: -
cdr3_nt: TGTGCCAGCCCCGGCGGAACCGGGGAGCTGTTTTTT
cdr3_aa: CASPGGTGELFF

d_call: TRBD1
v_call: TRBV24-1
j_call: TRBJ2-2
clone_size: -
cdr3_nt: TGTGCCACCAGTGATTTAGGACAGGGGGGCACCGGGGAGCTGTTTTTT
cdr3_aa: CATSDLGQGGTGELFF

d_call: TRBD2
v_call: TRBV27
j_call: TRBJ2-1
clone_size: once
cdr3_nt: TGTGCCAGCAGTTTATTTGGGATAGCGGGAGTCCACAATGAGCAGTTCTTC
cdr3_aa: CASSLFGIAGVHNEQFF

d_call: -
v_call: TRBV29-1
j_call: TRBJ2-2
clone_size: -
cdr3_nt: TGCAGCGTTGAGTCTCCGCTCGGGGGGGAGCTGTTTTTT
cdr3_aa: CSVESPLGGELFF

d_call: TRBD1
v_call: TRBV6-5
j_call: TRBJ1-4
clone_size: -
cdr3_nt: TGTGCCAGCAGTCCAACGACAGGGTTCCTGTTTTTT
cdr3_aa: CASSPTTGFLFF

d_call: -
v_call: TRBV5-8
j_call: TRBJ1-1
clone_size: -
cdr3_nt: TGTGCCAGCAGCTCACGGCCCACTGAAGCTTTCTTT
cdr3_aa: CASSSRPTEAFF

d_call: -
v_call: TRBV5-6
j_call: TRBJ2-7
clone_size: -
cdr3_nt: TGTGCCAGCAGGACCGGTTCGGGTTCCGAGCAGTACTTC
cdr3_aa: CASRTGSGSEQYF